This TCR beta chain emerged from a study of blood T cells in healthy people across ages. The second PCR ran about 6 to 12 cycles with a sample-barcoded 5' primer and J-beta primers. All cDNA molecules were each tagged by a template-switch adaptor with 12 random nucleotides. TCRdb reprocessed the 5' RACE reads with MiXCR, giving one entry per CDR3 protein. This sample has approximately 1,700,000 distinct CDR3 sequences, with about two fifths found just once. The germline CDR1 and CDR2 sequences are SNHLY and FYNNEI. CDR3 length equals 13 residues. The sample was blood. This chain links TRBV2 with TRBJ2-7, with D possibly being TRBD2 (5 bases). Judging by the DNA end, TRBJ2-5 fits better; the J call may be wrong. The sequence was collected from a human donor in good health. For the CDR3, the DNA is TGTGCCAGCAGCAAAGCGGAGAGTGAGACCCAGTACTTC. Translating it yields CASSKAESETQYF.